This TCR beta chain emerged from a study of vaccination and CD4 T cells after COVID-19. Study as a whole: Investigators drew the post-COVID samples a median around 100 days after diagnosis, with a range of 35 to 161.

As for treatment: approximately 10-day PBMC culture with coronavirus spike peptide pools or control peptides (ViraFEST assay). By share, this clonotype ranks as medium-sized. Its matching antigen is unknown. Oncomine TCR Beta short-read sequencing was applied to DNA from cultured CD4+ T cells. Genomic DNA was isolated from CD4+ T cells that had been cultured. TCRdb re-called the PCR reads with MiXCR, one entry per CDR3 protein. There are under 25,000 distinct CDR3 sequences in the sample; more than 20% occur only once, and roughly 7.5% lies in the top ten. The sequencing input was cultured CD4+ T cells from blood. The receptor comes from a human donor with COVID-19.

The CDR3 sequence: CASSEVWRTQGYGYTF. The CDR3 nucleotides are TGTGCCAGCAGTGAAGTATGGAGGACCCAGGGCTATGGCTACACCTTC. The chain uses TRBV6-1 and TRBJ1-2; TRBD1 might be the D (5 bases). The germline V and J ends were trimmed by 1 base and 4 bases, with 16 bases remaining between them. CDR3 length: 16 residues. CDR1 MNHNS and CDR2 SASEGT come from the germline V gene.